This is a list of T cell receptor beta chains from one sample in a study of neurological immune-mediated disorders. TCRdb passed the 5' RACE reads through MiXCR, listing each CDR3 protein once. The sample includes 50,000 to 85,000 distinct CDR3 sequences, around 5% of them seen just once. Sequenced sample: PBMCs. All receptors derive from a woman aged 25 to 39 with multiple sclerosis. The CDR3 runs from the conserved cysteine through the conserved F or W. The D gene is left open where the match is weak. The size field is filled for only some rows; it gives once, few, many or a size class.

j_gene,v_gene,d_gene,abundance,CDR3nt,CDR3aa
TRBJ1-1,TRBV20-1,-,-,TGCAGTGCTAGACCAGGGGAGAGGAACACTGAAGCTTTCTTT,CSARPGERNTEAFF
TRBJ2-5,TRBV5-1,TRBD1,many,TGCGCCAGCAGCTTGGGATCGGGACAGGGGGAAGAGACCCAGTACTTC,CASSLGSGQGEETQYF
TRBJ2-2,TRBV9,TRBD1,few,TGTGCCAGCAGCGGATCCGGGACAGCGAACACCGGGGAGCTGTTTTTT,CASSGSGTANTGELFF
TRBJ2-2,TRBV12-3/TRBV12-4,-,many,TGTGCCAGCGGCCTACAGGGAAACACCGGGGAGCTGTTTTTT,CASGLQGNTGELFF
TRBJ1-4,TRBV7-2,-,many,TGTGCCAGCAGCTTTGTTGGGGACAATGAAAAACTGTTTTTT,CASSFVGDNEKLFF
TRBJ1-1,TRBV5-6,-,many,TGTGCCAGCAGCTTCTTTCGCAGGAACACTGAAGCTTTCTTT,CASSFFRRNTEAFF
TRBJ1-2,TRBV5-1,-,few,TGCGCCAGCAGCTTGGCCTCCGGGGGGGAGTATGGCTACACCTTC,CASSLASGGEYGYTF
TRBJ2-3,TRBV20-1,-,many,TGCAGTGCTACACGGGACGCCACAGATACGCAGTATTTT,CSATRDATDTQYF
TRBJ1-2,TRBV4-1,-,-,TGCGCCAGCAGCCCCGGGACGGTTACAAACTATGGCTACACCTTC,CASSPGTVTNYGYTF
TRBJ2-1,TRBV5-1,TRBD1,many,TGCGCCAGCAGCTGGACAGGGAGCTCCTACAATGAGCAGTTCTTC,CASSWTGSSYNEQFF
TRBJ1-2,TRBV3-1,TRBD1,-,TGTGCCAGCAGCCCCCAGACAGGGTCGGTACACTATGGCTACACCTTC,CASSPQTGSVHYGYTF
TRBJ1-2,TRBV29-1,-,many,TGCAGCGTTGTTGGGACTGCATATGGCTACACCTTC,CSVVGTAYGYTF
TRBJ2-3,TRBV4-2,TRBD2,many,TGTGCCAGCAGCCAAGATCTAGCGGGGGGCACAGATACGCAGTATTTT,CASSQDLAGGTDTQYF
TRBJ1-2,TRBV29-1,-,-,TGCAGCGTTGTAGGTCAGCGAGCCTACACCTTC,CSVVGQRAYTF
TRBJ1-2,TRBV7-2,-,many,TGTGCCAGCAGCTTAGTCGGGGACGGCTACACCTTC,CASSLVGDGYTF
TRBJ2-5,TRBV5-1,TRBD1,many,TGCGCCAGCAGCCAGAGGGCCCCTGGGACAGGGGGCAGTCCGGGGGAGACCCAGTACTTC,CASSQRAPGTGGSPGETQYF
TRBJ2-3,TRBV12-5,TRBD2,many,TGTGCTAGTGGTACCCTGGGACTAGCTACAGATACGCAGTATTTT,CASGTLGLATDTQYF
TRBJ1-1,TRBV5-1,-,many,TGCGCCAGCAGCGAGTCTGGCACTGAAGCTTTCTTT,CASSESGTEAFF
TRBJ1-6,TRBV7-2,-,many,TGTGCCAGCAGCAAGAAGCTACGGCCTGATAATTCACCCCTCCACTTT,CASSKKLRPDNSPLHF
TRBJ2-5,TRBV4-2,-,many,TGTGCCAGCAGCCAAGATAGAAAGGTAGAGACCCAGTACTTC,CASSQDRKVETQYF
TRBJ2-7,TRBV6-5,-,many,TGTGCCAGCAGTAGGACTGCCTACGAGCAGTACTTC,CASSRTAYEQYF
TRBJ1-1,TRBV5-1,-,few,TGCGCCAGCAGCGGGGGACACAACACTGAAGCTTTCTTT,CASSGGHNTEAFF
TRBJ1-4,TRBV7-9,-,many,TGTGCCAGCAGCCCCGGAGGGGCTAATGAAAAACTGTTTTTT,CASSPGGANEKLFF